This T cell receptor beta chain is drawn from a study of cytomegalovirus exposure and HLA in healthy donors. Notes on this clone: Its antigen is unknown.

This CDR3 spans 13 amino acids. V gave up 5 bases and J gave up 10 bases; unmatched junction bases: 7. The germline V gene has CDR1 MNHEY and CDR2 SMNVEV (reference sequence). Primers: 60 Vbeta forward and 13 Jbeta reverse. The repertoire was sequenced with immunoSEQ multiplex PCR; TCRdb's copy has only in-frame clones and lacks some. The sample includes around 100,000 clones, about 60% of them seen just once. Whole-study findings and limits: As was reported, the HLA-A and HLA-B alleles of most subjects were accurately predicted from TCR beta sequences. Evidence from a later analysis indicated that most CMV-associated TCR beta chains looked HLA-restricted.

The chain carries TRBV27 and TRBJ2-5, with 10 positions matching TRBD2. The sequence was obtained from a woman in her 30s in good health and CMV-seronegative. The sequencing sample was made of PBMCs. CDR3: CASSPGLATLQYF. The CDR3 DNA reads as TGTGCCAGCAGTCCGGGACTAGCGACACTCCAGTACTTC.